This T cell receptor (beta chain) was captured by sequencing in a study of blood T cell repertoires in COVID-19. Study overall: Acute and convalescent COVID-19 samples came from the United States, Italy and Spain. Sample material is recorded as cDNA or gDNA derived from T cells, B-cell-depleted T cells, or PBMCs.

During active infection, Seattle patients enrolled and were then monitored through disease. Per the authors' pipeline: Amplification of reference gene primers was used by the study to estimate nucleated cell counts. The method was immunoSEQ multiplex PCR; TCRdb's version includes in-frame clones alone and lacks a portion of them. Clone size and V and J calls were adopted from that table, with D and trimming inferred from the DNA. The sample includes roughly 160,000 clones, roughly 86% of them seen just once. With V trimmed by 3 bases and J by 14 bases, 9 bases remained unmatched. Per germline, CDR1 MNHEY and CDR2 SMNVEV (reference sequence). The CDR3 is 14 residues long.

The chain recombines TRBV27 with TRBJ1-6; 8 positions match TRBD1. The sequenced material came from peripheral blood. This receptor was identified in a woman of 80 years or more with COVID-19, enrolled during active disease. In DNA, the CDR3 is TGTGCCAGCAGTTTCAGGGGGCTGGGTAAGACCCTCCACTTT. The encoded protein is CASSFRGLGKTLHF.